This passage covers 21 T cell receptor beta chains from one sample sequenced in a study of blood T cell repertoires in COVID-19 (dated by TCRdb to the early 2020s). The library was made by the immunoSEQ multiplex PCR assay. TCRdb took this table from immuneACCESS and kept in-frame rearrangements with V and J called. Such tables lack part of the clones; where checked against another copy, unresolved V genes explain under half of the gap, and the rest is unexplained. Here the sample has about 250,000 clones; about 85% occur a single time. The ten largest clones add up to 2.5% to 3.5% of the sample. Specimen: PBMCs or T cells enriched from blood (not recorded which). The receptors were gathered from a woman aged 45-60 years who had recovered from COVID-19.

A remark on this clone: The sample carries other DNA sequences with the same CDR3. V gene TRBV5-1 combines with J gene TRBJ1-1; 8 bases fit TRBD1. Germline V lookup: CDR1 SGHRS, CDR2 YFSETQ. V shed 0 bases, J shed 4 bases, and the junction held 2 bases outside the gene matches. This CDR3 has 14 residues. CDR3 amino acids: CASSLDRGSTEAFF. The CDR3, as DNA: TGCGCCAGCAGCTTGGACAGGGGGAGCACTGAAGCTTTCTTT.

The rearrangement uses TRBV5-4 and TRBJ1-6; 7 positions match TRBD1. The CDR3 has 17 residues. V shed 0 bases, J shed 0 bases, and the junction held 3 bases outside the gene matches. Germline-derived CDR1 and CDR2 are SGHNT and YYREEE (reference sequence). CDR3 amino acids: CASSLVAGGSYNSPLHF. CDR3 DNA sequence: TGTGCCAGCAGCTTGGTCGCAGGGGGCTCCTATAATTCACCCCTCCACTTT.

This clone was found a few times. The chain is built from TRBV27 and TRBJ1-5, with D perhaps TRBD1 (5 bases). Trimming stripped 4 bases from V and 2 bases from J, with 12 bases between. The length of the CDR3 is 15 residues. The germline V gene has CDR1 MNHEY and CDR2 SMNVEV (reference sequence). The DNA of the CDR3 is TGTGCCAGCAGTTCGAGCAGGGTTGGCAATCAGCCCCAGCATTTT. Encoded protein: CASSSSRVGNQPQHF.

V is TRBV4-3 and J is TRBJ1-5; D ambiguous. V lost 2 bases and J 4 bases, leaving 9 bases between the germline ends. This CDR3 contains 14 residues. The germline CDR1 and CDR2 sequences are LGHNA and YSLEER. CDR3 DNA sequence: TGCGCCAGCAGCCAAACCCGGGTAAATCAGCCCCAGCATTTT. Translating gives CASSQTRVNQPQHF.

This chain uses TRBV11-1 with TRBJ2-7, with 15 bases that match TRBD2. The CDR3 loop spans 15 amino acids. Trimming removed 4 bases from V and 7 bases from J; junction bases left unmatched: 5. Germline CDR1 SGHAT, CDR2 FQDESV (reference sequence). CDR3 sequence (DNA): TGTGCCAGCAGCTCACGGACTAGCGGGAGGGGAGAGCAGTACTTC. This codes for CASSSRTSGRGEQYF. Full variable domain (rest looked up from reference TRBV11-1 and TRBJ2-7): EAEVAQSPRYKITEKSQAVAFWCDPISGHATLYWYRQILGQGPELLVQFQDESVVDDSQLPKDRFSAERLKGVDSTLKIQPAELGDSAMYLCASSSRTSGRGEQYFGPGTRLTVT.

This rearrangement joins TRBV24-1 to TRBJ1-1; D call uncertain. Trimming pared 6 bases from V and 0 bases from J, leaving 7 bases between. The CDR3 runs to 13 residues. CDR1 KGHDR and CDR2 SFDVKD come from the germline V gene. The CDR3 protein is CATSSNMNTEAFF. For the CDR3, the DNA is TGTGCCACCAGTTCCAACATGAACACTGAAGCTTTCTTT.

The rearrangement joins TRBV2 to TRBJ2-6; TRBD1 is a possible D gene (6 bases). CDR3 length equals 16 residues. V dropped 3 bases and J dropped 2 bases, with 11 bases sitting between them. From germline, CDR1 is SNHLY and CDR2 FYNNEI. CDR3: CASSEGAIPGANVLTF. The CDR3 nucleotides read TGTGCCAGCAGTGAGGGGGCAATTCCTGGGGCCAACGTCCTGACTTTC.

CDR3 region: CASSLAAGPPYNEQFF. In nucleotides, the CDR3 is TGCGCCAGCAGCTTGGCTGCGGGTCCCCCATACAATGAGCAGTTCTTC. The chain uses TRBV5-1 and TRBJ2-1, with D possibly matching TRBD2 (5 bases). Between the trimmed V and J ends, which lost 0 bases and 4 bases, there was a span of 14 bases. The CDR3 has 16 amino acids. CDR1 is SGHRS, CDR2 YFSETQ, per germline.

In its sample, this clone was seen once. The V call is TRBV18, the J call TRBJ2-1, with D possibly being TRBD1 (6 bases). Between the trimmed V and J ends, which lost 2 bases and 9 bases, there was a span of 29 bases. Per germline, CDR1 KGHSH and CDR2 LQKENI. This CDR3 has 19 residues. The chain's CDR3 is CASSPSWTDNLQLPGEQFF. The CDR3 DNA reads as TGTGCCAGCTCACCATCTTGGACAGATAACCTACAATTGCCCGGTGAGCAGTTCTTC.

With regard to this clone: One junction end does not reproduce the germline sequence, and a read error may be involved. This chain uses TRBV2 with TRBJ2-1; the match to TRBD1 covers 9 bases. Germline V gives CDR1 SNHLY, CDR2 FYNNEI. This CDR3 has 15 amino acids. For the CDR3, the DNA is TGTGCCAGCAGGGAAGACAGGGGGACATACAATGAGCAGTTCTTC. It encodes CASREDRGTYNEQFF. The full variable domain, completed using reference TRBV2 and TRBJ2-1, is EPEVTQTPSHQVTQMGQEVILRCVPISNHLYFYWYRQILGQKVEFLVSFYNNEISEKSEIFDDQFSVERPDGSNFTLKIRSTKLEDSAMYFCASREDRGTYNEQFFGPGTRLTVL.

The chain combines TRBV11-3 with TRBJ2-1; possible D gene TRBD2, 7 bases. The CDR3 is made up of 15 amino acids. V was shortened by 4 bases and J by 8 bases, with 18 bases between the two germline ends. The germline V gene has CDR1 SGHNT and CDR2 YENEEA. This CDR3 is CASSSGLGGGDEQFF. The CDR3 coding sequence is TGTGCCAGCAGCTCTGGACTAGGGGGAGGTGATGAGCAGTTCTTC. Based on the CDR3 plus reference TRBV11-3 and TRBJ2-1, the full variable domain is EAGVVQSPRYKIIEKKQPVAFWCNPISGHNTLYWYLQNLGQGPELLIRYENEEAVDDSQLPKDRFSAERLKGVDSTLKIQPAELGDSAVYLCASSSGLGGGDEQFFGPGTRLTVL.

CDR3 loop: CASSFNLAGFYNEQFF. In nucleotides, the CDR3 is TGTGCCAGCAGTTTCAATCTAGCGGGATTCTACAATGAGCAGTTCTTC. The rearrangement links TRBV6-5 to TRBJ2-1, with TRBD2 matching 9 bases. Germline V gives CDR1 MNHEY, CDR2 SVGAGI. With 4 bases clipped from V and 3 bases from J, the junction kept 7 bases outside the gene matches. This CDR3 spans 16 amino acids.

This clone was counted a single time. V is TRBV15 and J is TRBJ1-4, with unresolved D. The length of the CDR3 is 13 residues. Trimming pared 0 bases from V and 7 bases from J, leaving 6 bases between. Germline CDR1 and CDR2: LNHNV and YYDKDF (reference sequence). The CDR3, as DNA: TGTGCCACCAGCAGAGATAGCGGTGAAAAACTGTTTTTT. Translated: CATSRDSGEKLFF.

The rearrangement uses TRBV3-1 (or the pseudogene TRBV3-2) and TRBJ2-7; 13 bases are a match to TRBD2. V shed 4 bases and J 6 bases; nucleotides not matched to a gene: 9. Per the germline V gene, CDR1 is LGHDT and CDR2 is YNNKEL (reference sequence). The CDR3 spans 16 residues. Here the CDR3 reads CASSRTSGRALLEQYF. The CDR3 region has the DNA TGTGCCAGCAGCCGAACTAGCGGGAGGGCCCTTCTCGAGCAGTACTTC.

The chain carries TRBV7-8 and TRBJ2-1; 8 bases map to TRBD2. This CDR3 spans 15 amino acids. Germline lookup yields CDR1 SGHVS and CDR2 FQNEAQ. V shed 4 bases and J 2 bases; nucleotides not matched to a gene: 4. CDR3 in DNA: TGTGCCAGCAGCTCCGGGACTAGTCCCTACAATGAGCAGTTCTTC. This encodes CASSSGTSPYNEQFF.

This clone came up once. The chain is built from TRBV19 and TRBJ2-1; 10 nucleotides line up with TRBD2. Trimming cost V 4 bases and J 4 bases; bases outside gene matches: 4. The CDR3 sequence is 15 residues long. Germline CDR1 LNHDA, CDR2 SQIVND (reference sequence). The CDR3 DNA reads as TGTGCCAGTAGTACTAGCGGGAGTAGGTACAATGAGCAGTTCTTC. Its protein is CASSTSGSRYNEQFF.

The chain recombines TRBV7-2 with TRBJ2-1, with 9 bases matching TRBD2. This CDR3 comprises 15 residues. V dropped 1 base and J dropped 10; count of bases not matched to a gene: 8. CDR1 and CDR2 (germline): SGHTA, FQGNSA. The CDR3, as DNA: TGTGCCAGCAGCTTAGGAGGCGGGAGGGCCGGGGAGCAGTTCTTC. As protein: CASSLGGGRAGEQFF.

This clone was detected only once. This chain links TRBV24-1 with TRBJ2-2; 14 bases map to TRBD2. The germline V gene has CDR1 KGHDR and CDR2 SFDVKD. This CDR3 comprises 19 residues. J lost 0 bases, V lost 5 bases, and 7 bases had no gene match. The CDR3 is CATSALPGLAGANTGELFF. In nucleotides, the CDR3 is TGTGCCACCAGTGCCCTACCGGGACTAGCGGGAGCGAACACCGGGGAGCTGTTTTTT.

This chain joins TRBV3-1 (or the pseudogene TRBV3-2) and TRBJ2-1; TRBD2 agrees at 8 bases. The CDR3 spans 16 residues. V lost 0 bases, J lost 7 bases, and 8 bases stayed unmatched. Germline V lookup: CDR1 LGHDT, CDR2 YNNKEL (reference sequence). CDR3 loop: CASSQDLAGGRNEQFF. The CDR3 DNA sequence: TGTGCCAGCAGCCAAGATCTCGCGGGAGGAAGGAATGAGCAGTTCTTC.

This rearrangement joins TRBV28 to TRBJ1-5, with no clear D. Trimming cost V 2 bases and J 4 bases, with 6 bases left between them. Germline values: CDR1 MDHEN, CDR2 SYDVKM. CDR3 length: 13 residues. CDR3 nucleotides: TGTGCCAGCAGTTTAGGCAGGAATCAGCCCCAGCATTTT. It codes for CASSLGRNQPQHF. Full variable domain (outside the CDR3, taken from reference TRBV28 and TRBJ1-5): DVKVTQSSRYLVKRTGEKVFLECVQDMDHENMFWYRQDPGLGLRLIYFSYDVKMKEKGDIPEGYSVSREKKERFSLILESASTNQTSMYLCASSLGRNQPQHFGDGTRLSIL.

In regard to this clone: Additional DNA sequences in this sample encode the identical CDR3. The V call is TRBV6-5, the J call TRBJ2-7; 13 positions match TRBD2. The CDR3 is made up of 14 amino acids. With 6 bases clipped from V and 3 bases from J, the junction kept 2 bases outside the gene matches. In germline, CDR1 is MNHEY, CDR2 SVGAGI. For the CDR3, the DNA is TGTGCCAGCAGCCGGACTAGCGGGAGCTACGAGCAGTACTTC. Translated: CASSRTSGSYEQYF.